The 10 T cell receptor beta chains listed next were all sequenced from one sample in a study of molecular identifiers for immune sequencing clone quantification. TCRdb re-analysed the PCR reads in MiXCR, keeping a single row per CDR3 protein. This table holds roughly 65,000 distinct CDR3 sequences, 17% found once. Sample: naive CD8+ T cells from blood, with Jurkat cell RNA spiked in. Regarding subset: FACS-sorted CD8+CD4-CCR7+CD45RA+ naive T cells. These receptors all stem from a human donor in good health. Some libraries in this study had Jurkat cell RNA spiked in.

Notes on this clonotype: This sequence may be a read error, since a much larger clone differs from it by one base. The CDR3 region is CACSLWGQSKTDTQYF. The CDR3 DNA reads TGTGCCTGCAGTTTATGGGGACAGAGCAAGACAGATACGCAGTATTTT. The rearrangement joins TRBV27 to TRBJ2-3, with TRBD1 matching over 7 bases. CDR1 and CDR2 (germline): MNHEY, SMNVEV (reference sequence). This CDR3 has 16 amino acids.

This clonotype was seen many times. The chain recombines TRBV6-2 or TRBV6-3 with TRBJ2-7; no definite D call. This CDR3 is built from 16 residues. Germline V gives CDR1 MNHEY, CDR2 SVGEGT. Trimming cost V 2 bases and J 0 bases, with 14 bases left between them. CDR3 amino acids: CASSYRRSGGSYEQYF. CDR3 sequence (DNA): TGTGCCAGCAGTTACCGAAGGTCGGGCGGCTCCTACGAGCAGTACTTC.

This clonotype was seen many times. The gene calls are TRBV19 and TRBJ2-7; no firm D call. The CDR3 length is 13 residues. Trimming shortened V by 3 bases and J by 3 bases, and 9 bases separated the two germline ends. Germline CDR1 is LNHDA and CDR2 is SQIVND (reference sequence). As DNA, the CDR3 is TGTGCCAGTAGTATGGCACTGTTCTACGAGCAGTACTTC. It yields the protein CASSMALFYEQYF.

This clonotype has more than one count but fewer than ten. One end of the junction is discordant with germline, which a read error may explain. The chain has TRBV5-6 and TRBJ1-4; D unresolved. This CDR3 region has 16 residues. Per the germline V gene, CDR1 is SGHDT and CDR2 is YYEEEE. For the CDR3, the DNA is TGTGCCAGCAGTTTGGCTTGGAGCGCAACTAATGAAAAACTGTTTTTT. Its translation: CASSLAWSATNEKLFF.

On this clonotype: This may be a read error, as it is one base from a much larger clone. Because it lacks the conserved phenylalanine or tryptophan at the end, this CDR3 is likely a read error. The J gene is TRBJ2-1, the V gene TRBV12-3 or TRBV12-4; no reliable D call. V lost 8 bases and J 9 bases, leaving 8 bases between the germline ends. This CDR3 is built from 10 residues. The CDR3 coding sequence is TGTGCCAGCGGTTGGGGTGAGCAGTTCCTC. This translates into CASGWGEQFL.

This clonotype was counted ten times or more. The V gene is TRBV27, the J gene TRBJ2-3; D unclear. Germline loops: CDR1 MNHEY, CDR2 SMNVEV (reference sequence). The CDR3 is 16 residues long. Trimming pared 3 bases from V and 2 bases from J, leaving 15 bases between. CDR3 protein: CASSLRPGIYTDTQYF. The CDR3 nucleotides are TGTGCCAGCAGTTTGCGTCCAGGAATCTACACAGATACGCAGTATTTT.

This clonotype was found many times. V usage is TRBV4-3 and J usage is TRBJ1-5, with D perhaps TRBD1 (6 bases). The CDR3 consists of 15 residues. CDR1 LGHNA and CDR2 YSLEER come from the germline V gene. Trimming shortened V by 0 bases and J by 3 bases, and 9 bases separated the two germline ends. The CDR3 reads CASSQDRDNNQPQHF. In nucleotides, the CDR3 is TGCGCCAGCAGCCAAGATCGGGACAACAATCAGCCCCAGCATTTT.

This clonotype has a handful of counts. V usage is TRBV5-3 and J usage is TRBJ2-5; D is perhaps TRBD2 (6 bases). TRBV5-3 falls under the ORF class, with uncertain function. There are 13 residues in the CDR3. V lost 8 bases and J lost 9, with 20 bases in between. The CDR3 loop reads CASTIKGGQPQYF. As DNA, the CDR3 is TGTGCCAGCACAATAAAGGGAGGCCAACCCCAGTACTTC.

This clonotype was recorded at least ten times. The chain combines TRBV4-1 with TRBJ2-7; the match to TRBD2 covers 7 bases. Germline CDR1 reads MGHRA; CDR2 reads YSYEKL. The CDR3 runs to 13 residues. The J segment lost 4 bases and the V segment lost 4 bases, leaving 4 bases of the junction unmatched. The DNA of the CDR3 is TGCGCCAGCAGCCTCCTAGCGGATTACGAGCAGTACTTC. Protein: CASSLLADYEQYF.

This clonotype was counted ten times or more. The genes are TRBV6-6 and TRBJ2-3; 8 bases map to TRBD2. Germline CDR1 and CDR2: MNHNY and SVGAGI (reference sequence). The CDR3 covers 14 residues. J gave up 5 bases and V 5 bases, and 6 bases lay outside the gene matches. The CDR3 sequence is CASSAAGVIDTQYF. The CDR3, as DNA: TGTGCCAGCAGTGCAGCGGGAGTGATAGATACGCAGTATTTT.